This T cell receptor (beta chain) was recorded in a study of OX40 agonist ivuxolimab in advanced cancers. Study overall: Every 2 weeks, patients received ivuxolimab intravenously, dosed at 0.01 to 10 mg/kg. Patients undergoing dose escalation presented with hepatocellular carcinoma, melanoma, renal cell or head and neck cancer.

The repertoire was sequenced with immunoSEQ multiplex PCR; TCRdb's copy has only in-frame clones and lacks some. The sample comprises some 77,000 clones, roughly 84% of which are singletons, and 6.2% rests with the top ten. Sequences were derived from CD4+ or CD8+ T cells sorted from blood, sampled in a trial of the OX40 agonist ivuxolimab. The sequence was collected from an adult with an advanced solid tumor such as melanoma, head and neck, liver or kidney cancer.

CDR3 sequence: CASSLPPYNEQFF. Written as DNA, the CDR3 is TGTGCCAGCAGCTTGCCACCTTACAATGAGCAGTTCTTC. The genes are TRBV5-6 and TRBJ2-1; D unresolved. This CDR3 has 13 residues. The germline gives CDR1 SGHDT, CDR2 YYEEEE. The V and J ends lost 1 base and 4 bases respectively, with 6 bases between them.